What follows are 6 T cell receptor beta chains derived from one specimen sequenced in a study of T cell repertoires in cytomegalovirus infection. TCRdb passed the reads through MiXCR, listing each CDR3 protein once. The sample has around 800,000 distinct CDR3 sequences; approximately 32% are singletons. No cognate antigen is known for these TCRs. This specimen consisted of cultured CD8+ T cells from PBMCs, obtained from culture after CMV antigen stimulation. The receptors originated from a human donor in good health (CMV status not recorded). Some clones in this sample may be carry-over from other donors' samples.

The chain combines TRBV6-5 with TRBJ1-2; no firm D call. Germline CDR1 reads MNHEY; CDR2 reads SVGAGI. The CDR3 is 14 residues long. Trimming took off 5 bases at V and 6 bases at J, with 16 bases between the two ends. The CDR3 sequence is CASSLNSRVDGYTF. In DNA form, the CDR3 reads TGTGCCAGCAGTCTCAACAGCCGTGTCGATGGCTACACCTTC.

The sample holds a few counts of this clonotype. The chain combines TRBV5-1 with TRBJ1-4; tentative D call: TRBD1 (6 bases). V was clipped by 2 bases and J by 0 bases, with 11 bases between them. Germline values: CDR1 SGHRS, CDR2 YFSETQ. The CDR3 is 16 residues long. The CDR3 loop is CASSFWDTPTNEKLFF. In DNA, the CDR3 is TGCGCCAGCAGCTTCTGGGACACCCCAACTAATGAAAAACTGTTTTTT.

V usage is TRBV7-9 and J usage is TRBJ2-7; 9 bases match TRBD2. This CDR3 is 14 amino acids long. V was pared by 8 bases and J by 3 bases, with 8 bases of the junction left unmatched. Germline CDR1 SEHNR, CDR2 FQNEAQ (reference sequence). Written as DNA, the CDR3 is TGTGCCAGCTCTACCGGAGCGGGGGGCTACGAGCAGTACGTC. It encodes CASSTGAGGYEQYV.

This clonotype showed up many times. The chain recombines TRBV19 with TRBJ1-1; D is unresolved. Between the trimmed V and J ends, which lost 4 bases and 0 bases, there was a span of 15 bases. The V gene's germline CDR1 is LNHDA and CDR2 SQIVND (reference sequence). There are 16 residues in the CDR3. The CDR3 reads CASSRRRAAMNTEAFF. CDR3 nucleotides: TGTGCCAGTAGTAGAAGGAGGGCTGCTATGAACACTGAAGCTTTCTTT.

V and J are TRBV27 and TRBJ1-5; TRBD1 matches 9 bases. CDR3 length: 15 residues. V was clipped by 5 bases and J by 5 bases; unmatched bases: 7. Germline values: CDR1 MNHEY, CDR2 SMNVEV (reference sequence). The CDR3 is CASSTQGAWDQPQHF. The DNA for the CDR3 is TGTGCCAGCAGTACACAGGGGGCCTGGGATCAGCCCCAGCATTTT.

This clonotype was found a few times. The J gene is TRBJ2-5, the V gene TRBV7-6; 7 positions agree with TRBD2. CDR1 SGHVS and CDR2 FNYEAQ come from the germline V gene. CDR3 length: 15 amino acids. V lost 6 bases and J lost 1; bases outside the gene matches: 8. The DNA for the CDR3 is TGTGCCAGCAGATCCCTAGCGGTGACCCAAGAGACCCAGTACTTC. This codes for CASRSLAVTQETQYF.